The 18 T cell receptor beta chains below come from one sample, sequenced in a study of blood T cell repertoires in COVID-19. Profiling relied on immunoSEQ multiplex PCR, and the TCRdb table lists in-frame clones only, not all of them. The sample yields 250,000 or so clones, roughly 84% seen once. Specimen: peripheral blood. The receptor source for this set is a woman between 40 and 55 years old who had recovered from COVID-19.

The V gene is TRBV15, the J gene TRBJ2-5, with 7 nucleotides matching TRBD1. The V and J ends lost 3 bases and 6 bases, in that order; junction bases with no gene match: 4. The CDR3 sequence is 13 residues long. Germline V gene data show CDR1 as LNHNV and CDR2 as YYDKDF (reference sequence). CDR3 sequence (DNA): TGTGCCACCAGCAGGGACAGGCAGCAGACCCAGTACTTC. Protein sequence: CATSRDRQQTQYF.

V and J are TRBV6-5 and TRBJ2-2; 8 bases align to TRBD1. This CDR3 has 15 amino acids. Germline V lookup: CDR1 MNHEY, CDR2 SVGAGI. V gave up 5 bases and J gave up 4 bases; unmatched junction bases: 6. The CDR3 loop reads CASSRQGRSTGELFF. The CDR3 DNA reads TGTGCCAGCAGTCGACAGGGGAGGAGCACCGGGGAGCTGTTTTTT.

The chain combines TRBV5-1 with TRBJ1-3; the match to TRBD1 covers 9 bases. Germline V gene data show CDR1 as SGHRS and CDR2 as YFSETQ. CDR3 length: 15 amino acids. The trim removed 2 bases at V and 2 bases at J, leaving 2 bases unmatched. This chain's CDR3 is CASSLQGATGNTIYF. CDR3 DNA: TGCGCCAGCAGCTTACAGGGGGCAACTGGAAACACCATATATTTT.

The chain recombines TRBV11-3 with TRBJ2-7, with D possibly TRBD2 on 5 matching bases. Germline-derived CDR1 and CDR2 are SGHNT and YENEEA. V dropped 5 bases and J dropped 0 bases, with 17 bases sitting between them. The CDR3 runs to 16 residues. CDR3 in amino acids: CASSQATERASYEQYF. CDR3 in DNA: TGTGCCAGCAGCCAGGCTACGGAGAGGGCCTCCTACGAGCAGTACTTC.

The chain couples TRBV2 to TRBJ1-2; no clear D. Germline CDR1 is SNHLY and CDR2 is FYNNEI. V dropped 8 bases and J dropped 2 bases, with 12 bases sitting between them. The CDR3 runs 13 residues. The CDR3 DNA reads as TGTGCCAGCGAGAGGGATGTCAACTATGGCTACACCTTC. It yields the protein CASERDVNYGYTF.

The chain combines TRBV6-5 with TRBJ2-7; D perhaps matches TRBD2 (6 bases). Germline CDR1 MNHEY, CDR2 SVGAGI. The CDR3 has 14 residues. The ends were cut back, 5 bases at V and 1 base at J, with 12 bases in the middle. DNA of the CDR3: TGTGCCAGCAGTAACCGGGACTTTTCCTACGAGCAGTACTTC. Its protein product is CASSNRDFSYEQYF.

The chain employs TRBV5-1 and TRBJ1-2, with TRBD1 matching over 8 bases. J gave up 2 bases and V 3 bases, and 3 bases lay outside the gene matches. The CDR3 runs 14 residues. The V gene's germline CDR1 is SGHRS and CDR2 YFSETQ. In nucleotides, the CDR3 is TGCGCCAGCAGCTACAGGGGGGAGAACTATGGCTACACCTTC. Encoded protein: CASSYRGENYGYTF.

The V gene is TRBV6-6, the J gene TRBJ1-5, with 8 bases identical to TRBD1. J gave up 11 bases and V 2 bases, and 5 bases lay outside the gene matches. Germline loops: CDR1 MNHNY, CDR2 SVGAGI (reference sequence). This CDR3 spans 13 amino acids. Here the CDR3 DNA reads TGTGCCAGCAGTTACCCAGGGGGCGGTACCCAGCATTTT. It yields the protein CASSYPGGGTQHF.

The chain carries TRBV15 and TRBJ1-3; D unresolved. The CDR3 runs 13 residues. Trimming removed 2 bases at V and 3 bases at J, with 5 bases between. CDR1 is LNHNV, CDR2 YYDKDF, per germline (reference sequence). This CDR3 is CATSRPRGNTIYF. In DNA, the CDR3 is TGTGCCACCAGCAGACCCCGTGGAAACACCATATATTTT.

The CDR3 sequence: CAGEGPGDTEAFF. CDR3 bases: TGTGCCGGAGAGGGGCCAGGGGACACTGAAGCTTTCTTT. The chain employs TRBV30 and TRBJ1-1; D may be TRBD1 (6 bases). The V and J ends lost 8 bases and 3 bases respectively, with 16 bases between them. The CDR3 is 13 residues long. CDR1 is GTSNPN and CDR2 is SVGIG in the germline V gene (reference sequence). Filled out from reference TRBV30 and TRBJ1-1, the complete variable domain reads SQTIHQWPATLVQPVGSPLSLECTVEGTSNPNLYWYRQAAGRGLQLLFYSVGIGQISSEVPQNLSASRPQDRQFILSSKKLLLSDSGFYLCAGEGPGDTEAFFGQGTRLTVV.

V gene TRBV4-2 combines with J gene TRBJ2-2; 7 bases map to TRBD2. Germline assignment: CDR1 LGHNA and CDR2 YNFKEQ. CDR3 length: 14 amino acids. V shed 8 bases and J 3 bases; nucleotides not matched to a gene: 6. CDR3 region: CASGGGIDTGELFF. The CDR3 nucleotides read TGTGCCAGCGGGGGAGGGATCGACACCGGGGAGCTGTTTTTT.

The CDR3 here is CASSNDRENQPQHF. In DNA form, the CDR3 reads TGTGCCAGCAGCAACGACAGGGAGAATCAGCCCCAGCATTTT. The rearrangement uses TRBV7-2 and TRBJ1-5, with 7 positions matching TRBD1. The V gene end was trimmed by 5 bases and the J gene end by 4 bases; junction bases not matched to a gene: 5. From germline, CDR1 is SGHTA and CDR2 FQGNSA. The CDR3 is 14 amino acids.

This sequence joins TRBV28 and TRBJ1-2; D ambiguous. Germline assignment: CDR1 MDHEN and CDR2 SYDVKM. There are 12 residues in the CDR3. Trimming removed 6 bases at V and 8 bases at J, with 13 bases between. DNA of the CDR3: TGTGCCAGCAGACAAGACCTGGGCGGCTACACCTTC. Its protein is CASRQDLGGYTF.

Of note for this clone: The germline gene is not matched at one end of the junction; a read error may be the cause. The J gene is TRBJ2-3, the V gene TRBV24-1; no definite D call. The CDR3 length is 11 residues. Per the germline V gene, CDR1 is KGHDR and CDR2 is SFDVKD. CDR3 nucleotides: TGTGCCATCAGTCCGGGAGATACGCAGTATTTT. As protein: CAISPGDTQYF.

This sequence joins TRBV19 and TRBJ2-1, with 7 bases aligning to TRBD1. Germline loops: CDR1 LNHDA, CDR2 SQIVND (reference sequence). CDR3 size: 16 residues. With V trimmed by 6 bases and J by 8 bases, 16 bases remained unmatched. The CDR3 protein is CASRPGQAGFYDEQFF. Here the CDR3 DNA reads TGTGCCAGTAGACCCGGACAGGCTGGTTTTTACGATGAGCAGTTCTTC. The variable domain in full, completed from reference TRBV19 and TRBJ2-1, reads DGGITQSPKYLFRKEGQNVTLSCEQNLNHDAMYWYRQDPGQGLRLIYYSQIVNDFQKGDIAEGYSVSREKKESFPLTVTSAQKNPTAFYLCASRPGQAGFYDEQFFGPGTRLTVL.

V is TRBV29-1 and J is TRBJ1-1; D is undetermined. The CDR3 is 12 residues long. The germline gives CDR1 SQVTM, CDR2 ANQGSEA. V was trimmed by 7 bases and J by 0 bases, leaving 9 bases between them. The CDR3 DNA reads TGCAGCGCGCAGGTCATGAACACTGAAGCTTTCTTT. This sequence encodes CSAQVMNTEAFF.

The chain carries TRBV6-6 and TRBJ1-5, with 7 bases lining up with TRBD1. Germline V CDR1 and CDR2: MNHNY, SVGAGI (reference sequence). The V and J ends lost 6 bases and 3 bases, in that order; junction bases with no gene match: 11. The CDR3 has 16 amino acids. CDR3 DNA sequence: TGTGCCAGCAGGGAACGACAGGGTGCGGTCAATCAGCCCCAGCATTTT. This encodes CASRERQGAVNQPQHF.

The CDR3 region has the DNA TGTGCCTGGAGCGCAGGGGGCGACTACGAGCAGTACTTC. Translation: CAWSAGGDYEQYF. The rearrangement uses TRBV30 and TRBJ2-7; 8 bases align to TRBD1. Trimming removed 3 bases from V and 3 bases from J; junction bases left unmatched: 4. Germline loops: CDR1 GTSNPN, CDR2 SVGIG (reference sequence). The CDR3 length is 13 residues.